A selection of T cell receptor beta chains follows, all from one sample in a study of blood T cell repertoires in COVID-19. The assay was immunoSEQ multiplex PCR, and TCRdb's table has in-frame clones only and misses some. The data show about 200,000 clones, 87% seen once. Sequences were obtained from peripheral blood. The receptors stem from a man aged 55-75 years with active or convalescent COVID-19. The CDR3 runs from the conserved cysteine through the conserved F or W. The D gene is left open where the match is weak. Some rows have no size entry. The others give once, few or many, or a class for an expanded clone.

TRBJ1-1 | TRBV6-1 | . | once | TGTGCCAGCAGTGATCGAAGGGGGTCAGGGAACACTGAAGCTTTCTTT | CASSDRRGSGNTEAFF
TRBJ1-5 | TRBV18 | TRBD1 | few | TGTGCCAGCTCACCTCGGACAGGAGGATATCAGCCCCAGCATTTT | CASSPRTGGYQPQHF
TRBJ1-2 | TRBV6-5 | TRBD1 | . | TGTGCCAGCAGTTCGACAGGGTACTATGGCTACACCTTC | CASSSTGYYGYTF
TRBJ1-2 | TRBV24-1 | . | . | TGTGCCACCAGTGATCGGGGGAACTATGGCTACACCTTC | CATSDRGNYGYTF
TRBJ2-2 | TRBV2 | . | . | TGTGCCAGCAAAGAAGCCTCGGAGGGGTCCGGGGAGCTGTTTTTT | CASKEASEGSGELFF
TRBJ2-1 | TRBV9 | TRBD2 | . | TGTGCCAGCAGCGTATCGACTAGCGGGAGTTACAATGAGCAGTTCTTC | CASSVSTSGSYNEQFF
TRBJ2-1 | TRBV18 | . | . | TGTGCCAGCTCACCACTGGCACAGTACAATGAGCAGTTCTTC | CASSPLAQYNEQFF
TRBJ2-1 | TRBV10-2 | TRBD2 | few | TGCGCCAGCACCCCTCTAGCGGGGGGGGACCATGAGCAGTTCTTC | CASTPLAGGDHEQFF
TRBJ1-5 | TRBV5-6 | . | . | TGTGCCAGCAGCTTGGCCACAGGGTCTAGCAATCAGCCCCAGCATTTT | CASSLATGSSNQPQHF
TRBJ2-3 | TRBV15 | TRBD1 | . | TGTGCCACCAGCAGAGAAAAGGGACAGGTCACAGATACGCAGTATTTT | CATSREKGQVTDTQYF
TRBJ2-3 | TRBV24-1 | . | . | TGTGCCACCAGTGATTTTACGGACAGACAGTATTTT | CATSDFTDRQYF
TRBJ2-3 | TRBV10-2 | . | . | TGCGCCAGCAGTGAGCCCCTCTTCGCGGATAGCACAGATACGCAGTATTTT | CASSEPLFADSTDTQYF
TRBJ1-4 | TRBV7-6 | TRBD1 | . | TGTGCCAGCAGCGGACGACAGGGATTATATGAAAAACTGTTTTTT | CASSGRQGLYEKLFF
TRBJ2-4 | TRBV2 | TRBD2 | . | TGTGCCAGCAAGACTAGCGGGGTAAACATTCAGTACTTC | CASKTSGVNIQYF
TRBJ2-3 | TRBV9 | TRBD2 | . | TGTGCCAGCAGCCTCAGACTAGCGGCCACAGATACGCAGTATTTT | CASSLRLAATDTQYF
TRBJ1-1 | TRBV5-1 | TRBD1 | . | TGCGCCAGCAAGGCAGGGGGCTCTACTGAAGCTTTCTTT | CASKAGGSTEAFF
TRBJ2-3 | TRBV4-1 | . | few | TGCGCCAGCCGTGGGCGCGCAGATACGCAGTATTTT | CASRGRADTQYF
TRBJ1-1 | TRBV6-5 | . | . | TGTGCCAGCAGGAAATATAGGGAGATGGACACTGAAGCTTTCTTT | CASRKYREMDTEAFF
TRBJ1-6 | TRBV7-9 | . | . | TGTGCCAGCAGCCTCGAGAATTCACCCCTCCACTTT | CASSLENSPLHF
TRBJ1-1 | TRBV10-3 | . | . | TGTGCCATCCAGACAGCGATGAACACTGAAGCTTTCTTT | CAIQTAMNTEAFF
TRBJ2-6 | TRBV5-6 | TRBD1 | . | TGTGCCAGCAGCAAGGACAGGTTCTCTGGGGCCAACGTCCTGACTTTC | CASSKDRFSGANVLTF
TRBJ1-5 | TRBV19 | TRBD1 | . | TGTGCCAGTAGGGACAGGGTAGGGGTCCAGCCCCAGCATTTT | CASRDRVGVQPQHF
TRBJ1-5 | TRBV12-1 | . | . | TGTGCCAGCAGCCTCTCCTTCACAGCTCCAGTCAATCAGCCCCAGCATTTT | CASSLSFTAPVNQPQHF
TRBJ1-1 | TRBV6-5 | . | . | TGTGCCAGCACGGCAGGGATTATGAACACTGAAGCTTTCTTT | CASTAGIMNTEAFF
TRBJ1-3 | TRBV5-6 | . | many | TGTGCCAGCAGCTTGGGTAGCTACCCCTCTGGAAACACCATATATTTT | CASSLGSYPSGNTIYF
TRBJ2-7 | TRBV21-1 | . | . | TGTGCCAGCAGCAGCCGGGACATGGACTCCGAGCAGTACTTC | CASSSRDMDSEQYF
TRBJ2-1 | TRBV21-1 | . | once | TGTGCCAGCAGCAAAGGCGCATACAATGAGCAGTTCTTC | CASSKGAYNEQFF
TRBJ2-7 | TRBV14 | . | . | TGTGCCAGCAGCCCCTTCACTCAAAATGTGTACGAGCAGTACTTC | CASSPFTQNVYEQYF
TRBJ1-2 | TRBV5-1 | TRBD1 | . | TGCGCCAGCAGCTTGGTGGACAGGGGCAGTGGCTACACCTTC | CASSLVDRGSGYTF
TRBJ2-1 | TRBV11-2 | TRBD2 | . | TGTGCCAGCAGCCAGACTAGCCTCTCCTACAATGAGCAGTTCTTC | CASSQTSLSYNEQFF
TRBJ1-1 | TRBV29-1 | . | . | TGCAGCGTTGAAAGGGGAGGGAACACTGAAGCTTTCTTT | CSVERGGNTEAFF
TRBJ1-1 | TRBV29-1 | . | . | TGCAGCGTCATAGGACAGCTCAACACTGAAGCTTTCTTT | CSVIGQLNTEAFF
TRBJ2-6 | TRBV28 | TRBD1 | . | TGTGCCAGCACCCCCGGGACAGGAACTTCTGGGGCCAACGTCCTGACTTTC | CASTPGTGTSGANVLTF
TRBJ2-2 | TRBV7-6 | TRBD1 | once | TGTGCCAGCAGCTTAGAAGAGACAGGGGCTTACACCGGGGAGCTGTTTTTT | CASSLEETGAYTGELFF
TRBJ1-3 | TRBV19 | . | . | TGTGCCAGTAGTATAGAAGCCTCTGGAAACACCATATATTTT | CASSIEASGNTIYF
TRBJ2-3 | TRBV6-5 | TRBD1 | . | TGTGCCAGCAGCGACAGGGACAGGAGCACAGATACGCAGTATTTT | CASSDRDRSTDTQYF
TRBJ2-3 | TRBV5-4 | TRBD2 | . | TGTGCCAGCAGCTCATGGGGGGGAGGAAACACAGATACGCAGTATTTT | CASSSWGGGNTDTQYF